These 5 T cell receptor beta chains share one sample of origin, sequenced in a study of blood T cell repertoires in COVID-19. Produced via immunoSEQ multiplex PCR; TCRdb's table is partial and in-frame only. The sample lists 9,700 or so clones, roughly 81% occurring once. Sequencing was performed on peripheral blood. All receptors derive from a man aged 55 to 70 with active COVID-19.

This sequence joins TRBV10-2 and TRBJ2-3, with 8 nucleotides matching TRBD1. The germline V gene has CDR1 WSHSY and CDR2 SAAADI. This CDR3 region has 15 residues. The trim removed 7 bases at V and 3 bases at J, leaving 9 bases unmatched. Written as DNA, the CDR3 is TGCGCCAGCACCACCGGGACAGGATCTACAGATACGCAGTATTTT. Residues: CASTTGTGSTDTQYF.

V is TRBV2 and J is TRBJ2-2, with a weak D call TRBD1 (6 bases). The ends were cut back, 8 bases at V and 7 bases at J, with 20 bases in the middle. CDR1 and CDR2 (germline): SNHLY, FYNNEI. This CDR3 spans 15 amino acids. The CDR3 DNA sequence: TGTGCCAGCCTAAGCTCAGGGGTAGAGGTCGGGGAGCTGTTTTTT. It specifies CASLSSGVEVGELFF.

The chain recombines TRBV10-3 with TRBJ2-1, with a possible D match to TRBD2 (7 bases). The CDR3 runs to 16 residues. V was cut by 8 bases and J by 0 bases, with 17 bases left in between. CDR1 and CDR2 from the germline V gene are ENHRY and SYGVKD. The CDR3 sequence is CAISGGATSSYNEQFF. The CDR3 DNA reads as TGTGCCATCTCGGGGGGCGCAACTTCCTCCTACAATGAGCAGTTCTTC.

The chain is built from TRBV11-1 and TRBJ1-1; 8 bases are shared with TRBD1. J lost 7 bases, V lost 0 bases, and 4 bases had no gene match. In germline, CDR1 is SGHAT, CDR2 FQDESV (reference sequence). The CDR3 length is 14 residues. The CDR3 region is CASSLAVGQDEAFF. CDR3 nucleotide sequence: TGTGCCAGCAGCTTAGCGGTGGGACAGGATGAAGCTTTCTTT.

Details on this clone: One end of the junction is discordant with germline, which a read error may explain. The V call is TRBV7-3, the J call TRBJ2-1; TRBD2 aligns across 13 bases. The germline V gene has CDR1 SGHTA and CDR2 FQGTGA. This CDR3 is built from 17 residues. CDR3 sequence reads: CASSLTRGTSGAGEQFF. CDR3 in DNA: TGTGCCAGCAGCCTAACGAGAGGGACTAGCGGGGCCGGTGAGCAGTTCTTC.